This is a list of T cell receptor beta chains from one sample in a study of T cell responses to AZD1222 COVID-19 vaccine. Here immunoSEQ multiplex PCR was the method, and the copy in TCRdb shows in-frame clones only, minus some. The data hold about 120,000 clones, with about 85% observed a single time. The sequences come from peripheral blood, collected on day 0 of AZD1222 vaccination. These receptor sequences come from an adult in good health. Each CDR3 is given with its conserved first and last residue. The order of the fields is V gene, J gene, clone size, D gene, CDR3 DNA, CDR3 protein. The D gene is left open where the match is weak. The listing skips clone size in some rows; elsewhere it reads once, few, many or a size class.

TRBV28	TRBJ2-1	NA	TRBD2	TGTGCCAGCAGTTGGGTCCTTCGGGAGGGCTCCTCGAGGAATGAGCAGTTCTTC	CASSWVLREGSSRNEQFF
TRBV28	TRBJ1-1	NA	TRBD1	TGTGCCAGCAGTTTGAACGACAGGGGCTATGGTGGCGAGGCTTTCTTT	CASSLNDRGYGGEAFF
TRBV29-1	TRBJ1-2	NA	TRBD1	TGCAGCGCCGGGACAGCTGTCTATGGCTACACCTTC	CSAGTAVYGYTF
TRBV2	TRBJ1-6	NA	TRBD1	TGTGCCAGCACCTCGGACAGGGGGTATAATTCACCCCTCCACTTT	CASTSDRGYNSPLHF
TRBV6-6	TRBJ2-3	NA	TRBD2	TGTGCCAGCAGTTACGGGCTAGCGGGGTCAGATACGCAGTATTTT	CASSYGLAGSDTQYF
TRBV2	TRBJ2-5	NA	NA	TGTGCCAGCAGTGTGGGTACAGAACAAGAGACCCAGTACTTC	CASSVGTEQETQYF
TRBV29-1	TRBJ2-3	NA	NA	TGCAGCGTTGAACCTGGGGCGGGTACTAGCACAGATACGCAGTATTTT	CSVEPGAGTSTDTQYF
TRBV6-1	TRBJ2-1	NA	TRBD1	TGTGCCAGCAGTGTACTGCCGGGACAGGGGGCGAATGAGCAGTTCTTC	CASSVLPGQGANEQFF
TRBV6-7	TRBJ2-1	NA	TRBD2	TGTGCCAGCAAGGGCCCTAGCGGGATCTACAATGAGCAGTTCTTC	CASKGPSGIYNEQFF
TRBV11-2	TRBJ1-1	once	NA	TGTGCCAGCAGCTGGGGGGGAGCGGGGAACACTGAAGCTTTCTTT	CASSWGGAGNTEAFF
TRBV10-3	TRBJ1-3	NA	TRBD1	TGTGCCATCGGACAGGCGAGCTCTGGAAACACCATATATTTT	CAIGQASSGNTIYF
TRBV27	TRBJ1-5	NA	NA	TGTGCCAGCAGTTTACTGGGGGTAGCCTTCAATCAGCCCCAGCATTTT	CASSLLGVAFNQPQHF
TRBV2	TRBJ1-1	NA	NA	TGTGCCAGCAGAGGGGACGGCACTGAAGCTTTCTTT	CASRGDGTEAFF
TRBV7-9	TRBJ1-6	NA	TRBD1	TGTGCCAGCAGGGACAGGAACTATAATTCACCCCTCCACTTT	CASRDRNYNSPLHF
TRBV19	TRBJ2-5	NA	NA	TGTGCCAGTAGGCCGGGACCCCTGGAGGAGACCCAGTACTTC	CASRPGPLEETQYF
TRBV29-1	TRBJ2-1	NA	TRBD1	TGCAGCGTTGTAGGACAGGGATACAATGAGCAGTTCTTC	CSVVGQGYNEQFF
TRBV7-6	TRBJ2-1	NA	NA	TGTGCCAGCAGCTTAGGCAATGAGCAGTTCTTC	CASSLGNEQFF
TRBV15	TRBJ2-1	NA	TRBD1	TGTGCCACCAGCAGAGATCAAGGACAGGGGGCGAATGAGCAGTTCTTC	CATSRDQGQGANEQFF
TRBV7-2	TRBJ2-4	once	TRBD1	TGTGCCAGCAGCCGGGACAGGGCGGCCAAAAACATTCAGTACTTC	CASSRDRAAKNIQYF
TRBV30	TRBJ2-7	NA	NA	TGTGCCTGGAGTACAAGGAAGGGCGAGCAGTACTTC	CAWSTRKGEQYF
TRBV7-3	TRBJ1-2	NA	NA	TGTGCCAGCAGCTTAACTCCGACGGGAGGCTACACCTTC	CASSLTPTGGYTF
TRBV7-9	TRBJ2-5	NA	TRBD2	TGTGCCAGCAGCGCCCGGACTAGCGGGTTACAGACCCAGTACTTC	CASSARTSGLQTQYF
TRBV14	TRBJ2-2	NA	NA	TGTGCCAGCAGCCGCAGAACAGGGATCCCCGCGAACACCGGGGAGCTGTTTTTT	CASSRRTGIPANTGELFF
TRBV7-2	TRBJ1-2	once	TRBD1	TGTGCCAGCAGCCGAGGACAGGGGGTGGGCTACACCTTC	CASSRGQGVGYTF
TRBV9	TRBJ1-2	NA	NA	TGTGCCAGCAGCGTTGCGGACACTAACTATGGCTACACCTTC	CASSVADTNYGYTF
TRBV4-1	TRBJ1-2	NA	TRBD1	TGCGCCAGCAGTCCCTCCGGGACAGAAAACTATGGCTACACCTTC	CASSPSGTENYGYTF
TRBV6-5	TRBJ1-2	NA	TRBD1	TGTGCCAGCGACCCTCGGACAGGATTATCCTATGGCTACACCTTC	CASDPRTGLSYGYTF
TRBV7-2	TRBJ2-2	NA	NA	TGTGCCAGCAGCTTCCGACATTCCGGGGAGCTGTTTTTT	CASSFRHSGELFF
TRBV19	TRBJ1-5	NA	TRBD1	TGTGCCAGTAGTACTCTCGGGACAGGGCATCAGCCCCAGCATTTT	CASSTLGTGHQPQHF
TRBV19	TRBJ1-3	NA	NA	TGTGCCAGTAGTCCCGGAAACACCATATATTTT	CASSPGNTIYF
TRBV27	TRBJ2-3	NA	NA	TGTGCCAGCAGTCTCCCCAGGGGCCATACGCAGTATTTT	CASSLPRGHTQYF
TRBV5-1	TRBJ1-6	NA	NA	TGCGCCAGCAGCTTGGAAGACATCTCGAATTCACCCCTCCACTTT	CASSLEDISNSPLHF
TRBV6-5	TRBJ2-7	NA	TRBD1	TGTGCCAGCAGTTACACCGGGACAGGGGGAAACGAGCAGTACTTC	CASSYTGTGGNEQYF
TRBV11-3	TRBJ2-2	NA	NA	TGTGCCAGCAGCTTAGGCGCGAACACCGGGGAGCTGTTTTTT	CASSLGANTGELFF
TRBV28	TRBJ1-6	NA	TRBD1	TGTGCCAGCAGTTTCGACGGGACAGTAGGATCACCCCTCCACTTT	CASSFDGTVGSPLHF
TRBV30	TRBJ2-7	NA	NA	TGTGCCTGGAGTGTAGGGAGGGGGATTTACGAGCAGTACTTC	CAWSVGRGIYEQYF